Below, 23 T cell receptor beta chains from the same sample are listed, as sequenced in a study of cytomegalovirus exposure and HLA in healthy donors. The PCR used 60 Vbeta and 13 Jbeta primers. Method: immunoSEQ multiplex PCR; TCRdb's copy keeps in-frame clones and lacks some. The sample has 140,000 to 150,000 clones, 80% to 85% seen once. Sequencing was done on a sample of PBMCs. All receptors derive from a boy aged 2 to 10 in good health and CMV-seronegative.

In DNA form, the CDR3 reads TGTGCCAGCTCACCCTTTGACAGGCTGAATTCACCCCTCCACTTT. It is translated as CASSPFDRLNSPLHF. This chain joins TRBV18 and TRBJ1-6, with D tentatively TRBD1 (6 bases). The CDR3 loop spans 15 amino acids. The ends were cut back, 3 bases at V and 7 bases at J, with 13 bases in the middle. CDR1 is KGHSH and CDR2 is LQKENI in the germline V gene.

Written as DNA, the CDR3 is TGCGCCAGCAGCAAGGGACAGGTCTGGACAGATACGCAGTATTTT. Translated, it gives CASSKGQVWTDTQYF. This chain joins TRBV5-1 and TRBJ2-3; 8 bases match TRBD1. The V gene end was trimmed by 4 bases and the J gene end by 3 bases; junction bases not matched to a gene: 7. Germline CDR1 reads SGHRS; CDR2 reads YFSETQ. This CDR3 is built from 15 residues.

This chain links TRBV27 with TRBJ1-2; D is unclear. V lost 6 bases and J 8 bases, leaving 13 bases between the germline ends. The CDR3 spans 12 residues. Germline V gene sequence: CDR1 MNHEY, CDR2 SMNVEV (reference sequence). CDR3 residues: CASRSLGRGYTF. In DNA, the CDR3 is TGTGCCAGCAGAAGTTTGGGGAGAGGCTACACCTTC.

The CDR3 nucleotides read TGTGCCAGCTCGCCCTCCGCCGAGGATACGCAGTATTTT. Protein product: CASSPSAEDTQYF. The chain carries TRBV18 and TRBJ2-3; D is unresolved. Germline CDR1 and CDR2: KGHSH and LQKENI. V lost 6 bases and J 6 bases, leaving 13 bases between the germline ends. The CDR3 consists of 13 residues. The full variable domain, with the rest looked up from reference TRBV18 and TRBJ2-3, is NAGVMQNPRHLVRRRGQEARLRCSPMKGHSHVYWYRQLPEEGLKFMVYLQKENIIDESGMPKERFSAEFPKEGPSILRIQQVVRGDSAAYFCASSPSAEDTQYFGPGTRLTVL.

The J gene is TRBJ1-5, the V gene TRBV30; perhaps TRBD1 as D (5 bases). CDR1 is GTSNPN, CDR2 SVGIG, per germline (reference sequence). V lost 2 bases and J 5 bases, leaving 10 bases between the germline ends. This CDR3 contains 13 residues. CDR3 residues: CAWSTQVDQPQHF. CDR3 nucleotide sequence: TGTGCCTGGAGTACACAGGTGGATCAGCCCCAGCATTTT.

The CDR3 DNA reads as TGTGCCAGCAGCTTAGCGGGGGGGAATGAGCAGTTCTTC. Encoded protein: CASSLAGGNEQFF. J is TRBJ2-1 and V is TRBV7-8, with 7 positions matching TRBD2. CDR1 is SGHVS and CDR2 is FQNEAQ in the germline V gene. CDR3 length: 13 residues. Trimming at V came to 0 bases and at J to 7 bases, leaving 0 bases not matched to a gene. Full variable domain (remainder filled in from reference TRBV7-8 and TRBJ2-1): GAGVSQSPRYKVAKRGQDVALRCDPISGHVSLFWYQQALGQGPEFLTYFQNEAQLDKSGLPSDRFFAERPEGSVSTLKIQRTQQEDSAVYLCASSLAGGNEQFFGPGTRLTVL.

The chain carries TRBV6-1 and TRBJ2-7; 8 nucleotides agree with TRBD1. The V and J ends lost 6 bases and 3 bases, in that order; junction bases with no gene match: 7. Germline CDR1 reads MNHNS; CDR2 reads SASEGT. This CDR3 comprises 14 residues. CDR3: CASSDGQGFYEQYF. CDR3 nucleotides: TGTGCCAGCAGCGACGGACAGGGTTTCTACGAGCAGTACTTC.

This clone has just one count. The V call is TRBV7-2, the J call TRBJ2-3, with D tentatively TRBD2 (6 bases). CDR3 length equals 14 residues. Trimming took 1 base from V and 5 from J, leaving 10 bases between them. CDR1 is SGHTA, CDR2 FQGNSA, per germline. CDR3 nucleotides: TGTGCCAGCAGCTTAGATACCGGGAGAGATACGCAGTATTTT. Amino acids: CASSLDTGRDTQYF.

The genes are TRBV5-4 and TRBJ1-2; possibly TRBD1 for D (6 bases). CDR1 and CDR2 from the germline V gene are SGHNT and YYREEE (reference sequence). V dropped 4 bases and J dropped 0 bases, with 16 bases sitting between them. This CDR3 contains 16 residues. CDR3 bases: TGTGCCAGCAGCCATCCTACAGGGTCCCCTAACTATGGCTACACCTTC. Protein product: CASSHPTGSPNYGYTF.

The rearrangement joins TRBV7-2 to TRBJ2-1; 13 bases are a match to TRBD2. CDR1 and CDR2 (germline): SGHTA, FQGNSA. The CDR3 runs to 18 residues. Losses at the gene ends were 2 bases for V and 0 bases for J; bases not matched to a gene: 4. In DNA form, the CDR3 reads TGTGCCAGCAGCTTAACTAGCGGGAGGGCTAGCTCCTACAATGAGCAGTTCTTC. Translation: CASSLTSGRASSYNEQFF.

The genes are TRBV27 and TRBJ2-7; a weak D match, TRBD1 (6 bases). V was clipped by 5 bases and J by 0 bases, with 11 bases between them. Germline V CDR1 and CDR2: MNHEY, SMNVEV (reference sequence). The length of the CDR3 is 14 residues. Here the CDR3 DNA reads TGTGCCAGCAGTCGTCGGACAGACTCCTACGAGCAGTACTTC. Its protein is CASSRRTDSYEQYF.

This chain uses TRBV28 with TRBJ2-4, with D perhaps TRBD1 (6 bases). This CDR3 contains 12 residues. With 1 base removed from V and 9 bases from J, the gap between germline ends came to 7 bases. CDR1 and CDR2 (germline): MDHEN, SYDVKM. DNA of the CDR3: TGTGCCAGCAGTTTATCAGGGGCCATTCAGTACTTC. Its translation: CASSLSGAIQYF. Together with reference TRBV28 and TRBJ2-4, the CDR3 gives the full variable domain: DVKVTQSSRYLVKRTGEKVFLECVQDMDHENMFWYRQDPGLGLRLIYFSYDVKMKEKGDIPEGYSVSREKKERFSLILESASTNQTSMYLCASSLSGAIQYFGAGTRLSVL.

This sequence joins TRBV25-1 and TRBJ2-2; 12 bases are a match to TRBD2. Trimming took 2 bases from V and 5 from J; bases not matched to a gene: 3. The CDR3 extends over 16 amino acids. The germline gives CDR1 MGHDK, CDR2 SYGVNS. CDR3 DNA: TGTGCCAGCAGTGAACGGCTAGCGGGGGGGACCGGGGAGCTGTTTTTT. Translation gives CASSERLAGGTGELFF.

The chain combines TRBV4-2 with TRBJ2-2, with D hard to call. Germline CDR1 and CDR2: LGHNA and YNFKEQ. Trimming removed 0 bases at V and 8 bases at J, with 13 bases between. The CDR3 consists of 15 residues. The CDR3 coding sequence is TGTGCCAGCAGCCAAGATTCCCACCACTCTGGGGAGCTGTTTTTT. Residues: CASSQDSHHSGELFF.

CDR3 in DNA: TGTGCCAGCAGCTTCGGAGTCTGGGGGGTTCAAGACACCATATATTTT. The encoded protein is CASSFGVWGVQDTIYF. The V and J genes are TRBV9 and TRBJ1-3; D is possibly TRBD1 (5 bases). The CDR3 is 16 residues long. Trimming pared 4 bases from V and 8 bases from J, leaving 22 bases between. CDR1 SGDLS and CDR2 YYNGEE come from the germline V gene.

The rearrangement joins TRBV10-3 to TRBJ2-7, with no clear D. V lost 3 bases and J lost 7, with 7 bases in between. The CDR3 runs 11 residues. CDR1 and CDR2 from the germline V gene are ENHRY and SYGVKD. The CDR3 coding sequence is TGTGCCATCAGTGATCTGCGGGAGCAGTACTTC. Translated: CAISDLREQYF.

The V gene is TRBV7-8, the J gene TRBJ1-5; D is unresolved. V lost 4 bases and J 4 bases, leaving 11 bases between the germline ends. Germline V lookup: CDR1 SGHVS, CDR2 FQNEAQ. The CDR3 runs to 14 residues. CDR3 DNA sequence: TGTGCCAGCAGCTATGGCAGAGGGAATCAGCCCCAGCATTTT. It translates to CASSYGRGNQPQHF.

This chain joins TRBV7-2 and TRBJ1-4; no firm D call. CDR3 size: 15 residues. The ends were cut back, 5 bases at V and 0 bases at J, with 10 bases in the middle. Germline CDR1 reads SGHTA; CDR2 reads FQGNSA. The DNA for the CDR3 is TGTGCCAGCAGCGTAATACTCTCAACTAATGAAAAACTGTTTTTT. Translation: CASSVILSTNEKLFF.

A note on this clone: One junction end does not reproduce the germline sequence, and a read error may be involved. The rearrangement joins TRBV5-1 to TRBJ1-4; possibly TRBD1 for D (5 bases). The CDR3 runs to 14 residues. Looked up from germline, CDR1 is SGHRS and CDR2 is YFSETQ. DNA of the CDR3: TGCGCCAGCAGAATGACAGTAACTAATGAAACACTGTTTTTT. As protein: CASRMTVTNETLFF.

As regards this clone: The junction departs from the called germline gene at one end, perhaps through a read error. The genes are TRBV7-9 and TRBJ2-5; 9 bases are a match to TRBD2. The CDR3 loop spans 17 amino acids. The germline gives CDR1 SEHNR, CDR2 FQNEAQ (reference sequence). For the CDR3, the DNA is TGTTCCAGCAGCTTTCTGTGCGGGGGGGCGTACCAAGAGACCCAGTACTTC. Its protein is CSSSFLCGGAYQETQYF.

In its sample, this clone was seen a few times. The chain joins TRBV5-1 to TRBJ1-1, with a weak D call TRBD1 (6 bases). CDR3 length: 14 residues. Trimming stripped 5 bases from V and 4 bases from J, with 15 bases between. CDR1 is SGHRS and CDR2 is YFSETQ in the germline V gene. CDR3 residues: CASSWRGQGTEAFF. The CDR3 DNA reads TGCGCCAGCAGTTGGCGGGGGCAAGGCACTGAAGCTTTCTTT.

This chain connects TRBV5-4 to TRBJ2-5, with D possibly being TRBD1 (6 bases). Germline loops: CDR1 SGHNT, CDR2 YYREEE (reference sequence). This CDR3 comprises 14 residues. Trimming shortened V by 4 bases and J by 5 bases, and 15 bases separated the two germline ends. DNA of the CDR3: TGTGCCAGCAGCCTTGCAGGGGCCGGGGAGACCCAGTACTTC. It encodes CASSLAGAGETQYF.

The chain joins TRBV29-1 to TRBJ1-6; D not certain. Germline assignment: CDR1 SQVTM and CDR2 ANQGSEA. CDR3 length: 14 amino acids. V was trimmed by 3 bases and J by 11 bases, leaving 17 bases between them. Written as DNA, the CDR3 is TGCAGCGTTGAGGCCCCTGGAGCCATTCCACCCCTCCACTTT. Protein sequence: CSVEAPGAIPPLHF.